One and the same sample provided the 25 T cell receptor beta chains below, sequenced in a study of chemoradiotherapy in HPV16-positive cancers. Method: immunoSEQ multiplex PCR; TCRdb's copy keeps in-frame clones and lacks some. The sample lists 6,000 to 6,500 clones, approximately 92% occurring once. Sample: blood, taken from a patient who underwent chemoradiotherapy. Receptors originate from a human donor with HPV-associated anogenital cancer.

The gene calls are TRBV27 and TRBJ2-3, with D possibly matching TRBD2 (7 bases). The V and J ends lost 6 bases and 5 bases respectively, with 12 bases between them. Germline CDR1 reads MNHEY; CDR2 reads SMNVEV (reference sequence). This CDR3 has 13 residues. The CDR3 is CASRRGGVDTQYF. Written as DNA, the CDR3 is TGTGCCAGCAGAAGGGGGGGGGTAGATACGCAGTATTTT.

The V gene is TRBV10-1, the J gene TRBJ2-7; D not certain. CDR1 WNHNN and CDR2 SYGVQD come from the germline V gene (reference sequence). The CDR3 is 15 residues long. Trimming cost V 7 bases and J 0 bases, with 16 bases left between them. CDR3 in DNA: TGCGCCAGCACCAAGGAGAGAGAGAGCTCCTACGAGCAGTACTTC. It specifies CASTKERESSYEQYF.

The chain couples TRBV11-2 to TRBJ2-7; D remains unclear. The V end was cut by 1 base, the J end by 2 bases, with 9 bases between. The CDR3 length is 14 residues. Germline V gene sequence: CDR1 SGHAT, CDR2 FQNNGV. The CDR3 sequence is CASSLGVSAYEQYF. The CDR3 DNA reads TGTGCCAGCAGCTTAGGAGTCTCCGCCTACGAGCAGTACTTC.

The CDR3 is CASSKGIGNTIYF. In nucleotides, the CDR3 is TGTGCCAGCTCCAAGGGGATCGGAAACACCATATATTTT. V and J are TRBV21-1 and TRBJ1-3; the table's D call of TRBD1 was not tested on the DNA. TRBV21-1 counts as a pseudogene. CDR3 length equals 13 residues.

J is TRBJ2-7 and V is TRBV5-6, with TRBD2 matching 7 bases. CDR1 and CDR2 from the germline V gene are SGHDT and YYEEEE. The CDR3 loop spans 13 amino acids. The V segment lost 8 bases and the J segment 3 bases; nucleotides outside the gene matches: 8. CDR3 protein: CARGPLANYEQYF. CDR3 DNA sequence: TGTGCCAGGGGCCCACTAGCGAACTACGAGCAGTACTTC.

The genes are TRBV6-5 and TRBJ1-4; D not certain. V lost 2 bases, J lost 7 bases, and 11 bases lay in between. The CDR3 has 14 residues. In germline, CDR1 is MNHEY, CDR2 SVGAGI. Here the CDR3 reads CASSYGSVTEKLFF. The CDR3 bases are TGTGCCAGCAGTTACGGGTCGGTGACTGAAAAACTGTTTTTT.

This chain connects TRBV29-1 to TRBJ2-5; 11 positions match TRBD2. V shed 4 bases and J 2 bases; nucleotides not matched to a gene: 9. The germline CDR1 and CDR2 sequences are SQVTM and ANQGSEA. The length of the CDR3 is 16 residues. The CDR3 is CSVGIPSGGTQETQYF. CDR3 sequence (DNA): TGCAGCGTTGGTATTCCTAGCGGGGGGACGCAAGAGACCCAGTACTTC. Based on the CDR3 plus reference TRBV29-1 and TRBJ2-5, the full variable domain is SAVISQKPSRDICQRGTSLTIQCQVDSQVTMMFWYRQQPGQSLTLIATANQGSEATYESGFVIDKFPISRPNLTFSTLTVSNMSPEDSSIYLCSVGIPSGGTQETQYFGPGTRLLVL.

The sample holds one count of this clone. The chain employs TRBV12-5 and TRBJ2-3; 9 bases are a match to TRBD1. The CDR3 spans 14 residues. Trimming removed 7 bases from V and 3 bases from J; junction bases left unmatched: 5. Per germline, CDR1 LGHNT and CDR2 FRNRAP. CDR3 loop: CASARDRATDTQYF. The CDR3 DNA reads as TGTGCTAGTGCGCGGGACAGGGCAACAGATACGCAGTATTTT.

J is TRBJ2-7 and V is TRBV11-3; the D is unclear. Germline CDR1 reads SGHNT; CDR2 reads YENEEA. V lost 5 bases, J lost 2 bases, and 13 bases lay in between. This CDR3 has 14 residues. The CDR3 bases are TGTGCCAGCAGCGTTAATGTTGGGCCCTACGAGCAGTACTTC. The encoded protein is CASSVNVGPYEQYF.

The chain couples TRBV27 to TRBJ1-2, with TRBD1 identical over 9 bases. Trimming took 6 bases from V and 4 from J; bases not matched to a gene: 3. This CDR3 has 13 amino acids. The germline V gene has CDR1 MNHEY and CDR2 SMNVEV (reference sequence). CDR3 nucleotide sequence: TGTGCCAGCAGGGGACAGGGTGCCTATGGCTACACCTTC. Translation gives CASRGQGAYGYTF.

Remarks on this clone: This likely comes from a read error, as the CDR3 has no conserved phenylalanine or tryptophan at its end. The CDR3 nucleotides read TGTGCCAGCAGCCCCCCCCGGGACAGGATTGGGGGCGAGCAGTACCTC. Its translation is CASSPPRDRIGGEQYL. The V gene is TRBV11-2, the J gene TRBJ2-7; TRBD1 matches 8 bases. The germline CDR1 and CDR2 sequences are SGHAT and FQNNGV. This CDR3 has 16 residues. V gave up 5 bases and J gave up 6 bases; unmatched junction bases: 15.

The chain carries TRBV28 and TRBJ2-2, with TRBD2 matching 8 bases. Germline CDR1 and CDR2: MDHEN and SYDVKM. The ends lost 10 bases at V and 2 bases at J; junction bases unmatched: 12. The CDR3 runs to 16 residues. The CDR3 DNA follows: TGTGCCATCCCTATGGTGGGACTAGGTAACACCGGGGAGCTGTTTTTT. Translating it yields CAIPMVGLGNTGELFF.

The chain is built from TRBV11-3 and TRBJ2-7; unclear D gene. The CDR3 loop spans 16 amino acids. From germline, CDR1 is SGHNT and CDR2 YENEEA. V was trimmed by 1 base and J by 0 bases, leaving 13 bases between them. The CDR3 DNA follows: TGTGCCAGCAGCTTAGTAGGAGTCACGCTCTCCTACGAGCAGTACTTC. Amino acids: CASSLVGVTLSYEQYF.

The V call is TRBV13, the J call TRBJ2-7; 7 bases fit TRBD1. V shed 10 bases and J 4 bases; nucleotides not matched to a gene: 22. This CDR3 has 17 residues. Germline values: CDR1 PRHDT, CDR2 FYEKMQ (reference sequence). For the CDR3, the DNA is TGTGCCAACACCCCGCACCAGAGGGGGCCCAGACCGTACGAGCAGTACTTC. Its protein product is CANTPHQRGPRPYEQYF.

CDR3 residues: CASSIVSGGAEAFF. The CDR3 DNA is TGTGCCAGCAGCATAGTCTCGGGGGGAGCTGAAGCTTTCTTT. The chain uses TRBV9 and TRBJ1-1, with D perhaps matching TRBD1 (5 bases). The CDR3 spans 14 residues. Trimming removed 4 bases from V and 6 bases from J, with 16 bases in between. Germline CDR1 and CDR2: SGDLS and YYNGEE.

The genes are TRBV5-8 and TRBJ1-2; 8 nucleotides align to TRBD1. Germline assignment: CDR1 SGHTS and CDR2 YDEGEE. The CDR3 runs to 14 residues. The V gene end was trimmed by 5 bases and the J gene end by 3 bases; junction bases not matched to a gene: 6. CDR3 sequence: CASSKGQGYYGYTF. For the CDR3, the DNA is TGTGCCAGCAGTAAAGGACAGGGCTACTATGGCTACACCTTC.

The chain joins TRBV18 to TRBJ1-2; D uncertain. The V gene's germline CDR1 is KGHSH and CDR2 LQKENI. Trimming removed 4 bases at V and 0 bases at J, with 12 bases between. The length of the CDR3 is 15 residues. The CDR3 nucleotides read TGTGCCAGCTCACACTCAGTCGAGCCTAACTATGGCTACACCTTC. Translation: CASSHSVEPNYGYTF.

This clone was seen just once. The chain carries TRBV5-1 and TRBJ2-1; 9 bases fit TRBD2. This CDR3 has 15 amino acids. Losses at the gene ends were 3 bases for V and 9 bases for J; bases not matched to a gene: 10. Germline V gene sequence: CDR1 SGHRS, CDR2 YFSETQ. The chain's CDR3 is CASSSGTSSGFEQFF. CDR3 nucleotide sequence: TGCGCCAGCAGCTCCGGGACTAGCTCGGGCTTTGAGCAGTTCTTC.

V and J are TRBV5-1 and TRBJ1-1; D perhaps matches TRBD1 (5 bases). This CDR3 region has 15 residues. V shed 0 bases and J shed 1 base, with 10 bases lying between them. Looked up from germline, CDR1 is SGHRS and CDR2 is YFSETQ. In nucleotides, the CDR3 is TGCGCCAGCAGCTTGGCCGGGGCCCGGAACACTGAAGCTTTCTTT. Translated, it gives CASSLAGARNTEAFF.

J is TRBJ1-1 and V is TRBV18, with TRBD1 identical over 7 bases. The CDR3 runs to 18 residues. V was clipped by 2 bases and J by 4 bases; unmatched bases: 16. Germline-derived CDR1 and CDR2 are KGHSH and LQKENI. CDR3 bases: TGTGCCAGCTCACCAGTGATCGGGACAGACCCGCGGGGCACTGAAGCTTTCTTT. It is translated as CASSPVIGTDPRGTEAFF.

The chain couples TRBV6-5 to TRBJ2-5; D call uncertain. Germline CDR1 MNHEY, CDR2 SVGAGI. V lost 5 bases and J lost 6, with 4 bases in between. The CDR3 has 10 residues. CDR3 loop: CASSVKTQYF. Here the CDR3 DNA reads TGTGCCAGCAGTGTGAAGACCCAGTACTTC.

The rearrangement links TRBV21-1 to TRBJ2-3; TRBD2, as called in the table, went unchecked against the DNA. TRBV21-1 is described as a pseudogene. The CDR3 loop spans 11 amino acids. The CDR3 loop is CAEQASDTQYF. DNA for the CDR3: TGTGCCGAGCAAGCTTCAGATACGCAGTATTTT.

This sequence joins TRBV9 and TRBJ1-1; 7 bases line up with TRBD1. V lost 3 bases, J lost 4 bases, and 6 bases stayed unmatched. Germline V gene sequence: CDR1 SGDLS, CDR2 YYNGEE. This CDR3 has 14 amino acids. The CDR3 bases are TGTGCCAGCAGCGGGCGACAGGGAATCACTGAAGCTTTCTTT. Its protein is CASSGRQGITEAFF. Full variable domain (rest looked up from reference TRBV9 and TRBJ1-1): DSGVTQTPKHLITATGQRVTLRCSPRSGDLSVYWYQQSLDQGLQFLIQYYNGEERAKGNILERFSAQQFPDLHSELNLSSLELGDSALYFCASSGRQGITEAFFGQGTRLTVV.

The chain carries TRBV29-1 and TRBJ2-2; D is uncertain. CDR3 length: 11 amino acids. V was pared by 7 bases and J by 9 bases, with 12 bases between. Germline-derived CDR1 and CDR2 are SQVTM and ANQGSEA. CDR3 DNA sequence: TGCAGCGCCGGGTTTGGCCGGGAGCTGTTTTTT. It encodes CSAGFGRELFF.

This clone appeared a single time. The chain uses TRBV29-1 and TRBJ2-5; D unclear. This CDR3 comprises 12 residues. The V and J ends lost 4 bases and 5 bases respectively, with 11 bases between them. Germline assignment: CDR1 SQVTM and CDR2 ANQGSEA. CDR3 nucleotide sequence: TGCAGCGTTGTAACGGTTGGGGAGACCCAGTACTTC. Translated: CSVVTVGETQYF.